The rows below give T cell receptor beta chains drawn from one sample of a study of cytomegalovirus exposure and HLA in healthy donors. The data were produced by immunoSEQ multiplex PCR, yet TCRdb's version contains in-frame clones alone and is incomplete. Here the sample spans approximately 160,000 clones, around four fifths being singletons. Sample: PBMCs. The receptors were gathered from a young man in good health and CMV-seropositive. CDR3s include the opening cysteine and the closing phenylalanine or tryptophan. D genes are given only for firm matches. Not every row has a clone size; where given, it reads once, few, many or a size class.

>NA|TRBV6-5|TRBJ2-5|NA
TGTGCCAGCAGTTACTCGAGGTCCGGGAGAGAGACCCAGTACTTC
CASSYSRSGRETQYF
>NA|TRBV5-6|TRBJ2-1|NA
TGTGCCAGCAGCTTATCTTACAATGAGCAGTTCTTC
CASSLSYNEQFF
>NA|TRBV7-2|TRBJ2-1|TRBD2
TGTGCCAGCAGCCCGGGACTAGCGGGAGGTTGGGATGAGCAGTTCTTC
CASSPGLAGGWDEQFF
>NA|TRBV9|TRBJ1-2|NA
TGTGCCAGCAGCCCAGGGGCGCCCGCTAACTATGGCTACACCTTC
CASSPGAPANYGYTF
>few|TRBV7-8|TRBJ2-7|NA
TGTGCCAGCAGCTTAGGCGGCAGGGGCTACGAGCAGTACTTC
CASSLGGRGYEQYF
>few|TRBV14|TRBJ1-2|TRBD1
TGTGCCAGCAGCCAAGTTAGGTTTTGGGACAGAGCCGGCCGCTATGATGGCTACACCTTC
CASSQVRFWDRAGRYDGYTF
>NA|TRBV13|TRBJ1-1|NA
TGTGCCAGCAGCTTAAACGGGAGATCGAACACTGAAGCTTTCTTT
CASSLNGRSNTEAFF
>few|TRBV7-9|TRBJ1-1|TRBD1
TGTGCCAGCAGCTCAGGGGGTGAAGCTTTCTTT
CASSSGGEAFF
>NA|TRBV27|TRBJ2-2|NA
TGTGCCAGCAGTCACTTCGATCTGACAGGGAACACCGGGGAGCTGTTTTTT
CASSHFDLTGNTGELFF
>NA|TRBV5-1|TRBJ2-7|NA
TGCGCCAGCAGCGGAGGGGGCTCGTCCTACGAGCAGTACTTC
CASSGGGSSYEQYF
>once|TRBV5-1|TRBJ2-6|NA
TGCGCCAGCAGCTTGGGCGGGGCCACTGGGGCCAACGTCCTGACTTTC
CASSLGGATGANVLTF
>NA|TRBV5-1|TRBJ2-7|NA
TGCGCCAGCAGCTTAGGTATAGACAATTACGAGCAGTACTTC
CASSLGIDNYEQYF
>NA|TRBV5-1|TRBJ2-3|NA
TGCGCCAGCGGACAGTCACCTACAGATACGCAGTATTTT
CASGQSPTDTQYF
>NA|TRBV5-6|TRBJ1-1|NA
TGTGCCAGCAGCCTCGACACCAACGGCAGAGCTTTCTTT
CASSLDTNGRAFF
>NA|TRBV19|TRBJ1-1|NA
TGTGCCAGTAGTATAGAACCGACAGAAATGAACACTGAAGCTTTCTTT
CASSIEPTEMNTEAFF
>NA|TRBV4-1|TRBJ1-2|TRBD1
TGCGCCAGCAGCCATTTCACCGGGACAGGGGGGGGCGACTATGGCTACACCTTC
CASSHFTGTGGGDYGYTF
>NA|TRBV2|TRBJ2-2|NA
TGTGCCAGCAAGCTGGGACATTACACCGGGGAGCTGTTTTTT
CASKLGHYTGELFF